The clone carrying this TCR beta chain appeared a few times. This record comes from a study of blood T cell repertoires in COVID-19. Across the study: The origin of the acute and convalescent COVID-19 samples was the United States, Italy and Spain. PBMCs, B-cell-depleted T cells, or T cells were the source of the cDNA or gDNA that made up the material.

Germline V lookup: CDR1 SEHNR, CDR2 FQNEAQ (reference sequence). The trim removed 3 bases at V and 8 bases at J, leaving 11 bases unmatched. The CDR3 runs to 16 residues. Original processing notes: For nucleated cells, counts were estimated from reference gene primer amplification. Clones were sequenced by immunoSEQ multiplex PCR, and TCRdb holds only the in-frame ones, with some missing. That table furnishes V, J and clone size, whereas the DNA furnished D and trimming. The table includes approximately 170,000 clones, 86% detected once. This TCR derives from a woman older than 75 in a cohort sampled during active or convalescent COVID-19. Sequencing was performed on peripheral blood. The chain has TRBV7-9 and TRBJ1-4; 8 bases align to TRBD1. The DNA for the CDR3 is TGTGCCAGCAGCTTTGGACAGGGTGTATACCAGGAAAAACTGTTTTTT. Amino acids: CASSFGQGVYQEKLFF.